This is a list of T cell receptor beta chains from one sample in a study of blood T cell repertoires in COVID-19. TCRdb keeps only in-frame clones here, not all; method: immunoSEQ multiplex PCR. This table has about 400,000 clones, roughly 89% appearing once. Sequenced sample: peripheral blood. These receptors were obtained from a woman aged 25 to 39 with active or convalescent COVID-19. Each CDR3 is given with its conserved first and last residue. The order of the fields is clone size, V gene, CDR3 length, D gene, J gene, CDR3 protein, CDR3 DNA. D genes are given only for firm matches. Clone size is stated in some rows and not others, as once, few, many or a class when expanded.

>-|TRBV5-1|13|TRBD1|TRBJ1-2
CASSFGQGDGYTF
TGCGCCAGCAGCTTCGGACAGGGCGATGGCTACACCTTC
>few|TRBV27|15|-|TRBJ1-5
CASSLLSGAGQPQHF
TGTGCCAGCAGTTTATTATCAGGGGCAGGTCAGCCCCAGCATTTT
>-|TRBV28|15|-|TRBJ2-1
CASSPKGIRWNEQFF
TGTGCCAGCAGTCCAAAGGGGATAAGATGGAATGAGCAGTTCTTC
>-|TRBV4-1|16|TRBD2|TRBJ2-1
CASSQDMASGRGEQFF
TGCGCCAGCAGCCAAGATATGGCTAGCGGGAGGGGTGAGCAGTTCTTC
>few|TRBV19|17|-|TRBJ2-1
CASSESGVGLAYNEQFF
TGTGCCAGTAGTGAATCAGGGGTTGGCCTGGCCTACAATGAGCAGTTCTTC
>once|TRBV6-4|15|-|TRBJ2-1
CASSVGGSSYNEQFF
TGTGCCAGCAGTGTAGGAGGGAGCTCCTACAATGAGCAGTTCTTC
>-|TRBV3-1/TRBV3-2|15|TRBD1|TRBJ1-2
CASSQDRTGTGGGTF
TGTGCCAGCAGCCAAGATAGGACAGGGACAGGGGGAGGAACCTTC
>-|TRBV27|16|TRBD2|TRBJ2-7
CASSGRLAEHVNEQYF
TGTGCCAGCAGTGGTCGACTAGCGGAGCACGTCAACGAGCAGTACTTC
>few|TRBV5-5|15|-|TRBJ1-4
CASSLDTLREEKLFF
TGTGCCAGCAGCTTAGACACCCTAAGGGAGGAAAAACTGTTTTTT
>-|TRBV19|15|TRBD2|TRBJ2-3
CASSPSGGGTDTQYF
TGTGCCAGTAGTCCTAGCGGGGGGGGCACAGATACGCAGTATTTT
>-|TRBV5-6|15|TRBD1|TRBJ1-2
CASSADRALIYGYTF
TGTGCCAGCAGCGCGGACAGGGCCCTTATCTATGGCTACACCTTC
>-|TRBV7-9|14|TRBD1|TRBJ2-3
CASSSRTGRDTQYF
TGTGCCAGCAGCTCACGGACAGGGAGGGATACGCAGTATTTT
>-|TRBV5-6|15|-|TRBJ2-1
CASSYGTTGGSEQFF
TGTGCCAGCAGCTATGGGACAACGGGCGGTAGTGAGCAGTTCTTC
>-|TRBV5-1|13|TRBD1|TRBJ1-1
CASSGTENTEAFF
TGCGCCAGCAGCGGGACAGAGAACACTGAAGCTTTCTTT
>-|TRBV6-1|14|-|TRBJ2-7
CASSLGTTHYEQYF
TGTGCCAGCAGCCTAGGGACAACGCACTACGAGCAGTACTTC
>-|TRBV19|18|-|TRBJ1-2
CASSTAGQSGSSNYGYTF
TGTGCCAGTAGTACGGCAGGACAGTCCGGAAGCTCTAACTATGGCTACACCTTC
>-|TRBV3-1/TRBV3-2|15|TRBD1|TRBJ2-3
CASSHHRGDADTQYF
TGTGCCAGCAGCCATCACAGGGGGGATGCAGATACGCAGTATTTT
>-|TRBV7-6|16|TRBD1|TRBJ1-6
CASSAAPGTGISPLHF
TGTGCCAGCAGCGCAGCCCCCGGGACAGGGATTTCACCCCTCCACTTT
>-|TRBV4-2|13|-|TRBJ2-7
CASSTGTDYEQYF
TGTGCCAGCAGTACCGGGACTGACTACGAGCAGTACTTC
>-|TRBV12-3/TRBV12-4|13|TRBD2|TRBJ2-1
CASRLAGVNEQFF
TGTGCCAGCAGACTAGCGGGCGTCAATGAGCAGTTCTTC
>-|TRBV15|12|TRBD1|TRBJ1-2
CATSRTGSGYTF
TGTGCCACCAGCAGGACAGGGAGTGGCTACACCTTC
>-|TRBV5-8|12|-|TRBJ1-2
CASSYLGHTSTF
TGTGCCAGCAGCTACCTGGGACACACCAGCACCTTC
>-|TRBV4-2|17|TRBD1|TRBJ1-6
CASSPLSTGFGNSPLHF
TGTGCCAGCAGCCCACTATCGACAGGGTTCGGTAATTCACCCCTCCACTTT
>-|TRBV7-8|15|TRBD2|TRBJ2-5
CASSLGAGVEETQYF
TGTGCCAGCAGCTTAGGAGCGGGAGTCGAAGAGACCCAGTACTTC
>-|TRBV29-1|16|TRBD2|TRBJ2-3
CSVEDRTSGRLDTQYF
TGCAGCGTTGAAGACCGGACTAGCGGGAGGCTTGATACGCAGTATTTT
>-|TRBV23-1|18|-|TRBJ2-6
CASSQSRQRSSGANVLTF
TGCGCCAGCAGTCAATCGAGGCAGCGAAGCTCTGGGGCCAACGTCCTGACTTTC
>once|TRBV18|14|-|TRBJ1-2
CASSPPAVSYGYTF
TGTGCCAGCTCACCACCTGCGGTGAGCTATGGCTACACCTTC
>-|TRBV5-8|12|-|TRBJ1-2
CASTRGGYGYTF
TGTGCCAGCACCCGGGGGGGCTATGGCTACACCTTC
>-|TRBV19|17|-|TRBJ2-6
CASSSPGSATGANVLTF
TGTGCCAGTAGTTCACCGGGATCCGCTACTGGGGCCAACGTCCTGACTTTC
>-|TRBV4-2|16|-|TRBJ1-2
CASSQETGTNTYGYTF
TGTGCCAGCAGCCAAGAAACCGGGACAAACACCTATGGCTACACCTTC
>few|TRBV10-3|17|-|TRBJ1-2
CAISESGFSAGSRGYTF
TGTGCCATCAGTGAGTCGGGGTTCTCAGCAGGGTCTCGTGGCTACACCTTC
>-|TRBV11-3|15|TRBD2|TRBJ2-5
CASSLGGGSSETQYF
TGTGCCAGCAGCTTAGGGGGCGGGAGCTCAGAGACCCAGTACTTC
>-|TRBV25-1|16|-|TRBJ1-5
CASRSHQGLGNQPQHF
TGTGCCAGCAGGTCCCACCAGGGGCTGGGCAATCAGCCCCAGCATTTT
>-|TRBV5-4|13|-|TRBJ1-1
CASSFGADTEAFF
TGTGCCAGCAGCTTTGGGGCAGACACTGAAGCTTTCTTT
>-|TRBV29-1|15|TRBD1|TRBJ1-2
CSVGAGQGTGYGYTF
TGCAGCGTTGGGGCGGGACAGGGGACGGGCTATGGCTACACCTTC
>-|TRBV11-2|12|TRBD1|TRBJ1-2
CASIDRGNGYTF
TGTGCCAGCATCGACAGGGGGAATGGCTACACCTTC
>-|TRBV2|14|TRBD1|TRBJ1-3
CASLIRDSGNTIYF
TGTGCCAGCCTTATCAGGGACAGTGGAAACACCATATATTTT
>-|TRBV6-5|16|TRBD1|TRBJ2-3
CTSSYSDRGFADTQYF
TGTACCAGCAGTTACAGCGACAGGGGGTTCGCAGATACGCAGTATTTT
>-|TRBV3-1/TRBV3-2|14|TRBD2|TRBJ2-7
CASSQLAGAGEQYF
TGTGCCAGCAGCCAATTAGCGGGAGCTGGGGAGCAGTACTTC
>-|TRBV4-2|20|TRBD2|TRBJ2-4
CASSQDLGGGARLAKNIQYF
TGTGCCAGCAGCCAAGACCTTGGCGGGGGGGCCCGCCTAGCCAAAAACATTCAGTACTTC
>once|TRBV28|16|TRBD1|TRBJ2-2
CASSLQGAVFTGELFF
TGTGCCAGCAGTTTGCAGGGGGCTGTTTTCACCGGGGAGCTGTTTTTT
>-|TRBV19|14|TRBD2|TRBJ2-7
CASSTAGVSYEQYF
TGTGCCAGTAGCACAGCGGGAGTGTCTTACGAGCAGTACTTC
>-|TRBV11-2|15|TRBD1|TRBJ2-7
CASSLVTWTGMEQYF
TGTGCCAGCAGCTTAGTAACCTGGACAGGAATGGAGCAGTACTTC
>once|TRBV5-1|14|TRBD1|TRBJ2-7
CASSIGTGAYEQYF
TGCGCCAGCAGCATAGGGACAGGGGCCTACGAGCAGTACTTC
>-|TRBV19|16|-|TRBJ2-2
CASSIVFPANTGELFF
TGTGCCAGTAGTATAGTGTTCCCAGCGAACACCGGGGAGCTGTTTTTT
>-|TRBV5-1|15|-|TRBJ1-4
CASSSLQGTNEKLFF
TGCGCCAGCAGCTCCCTACAGGGCACTAATGAAAAACTGTTTTTT
>-|TRBV7-8|16|TRBD2|TRBJ2-1
CASSPRPGLTYNEQFF
TGTGCCAGCAGCCCCCGACCGGGACTAACCTACAATGAGCAGTTCTTC
>-|TRBV6-1|16|-|TRBJ1-3
CASSEFAGVFGNTIYF
TGTGCCAGCAGTGAATTCGCGGGAGTCTTTGGAAACACCATATATTTT
>-|TRBV7-9|15|-|TRBJ1-1
CASSLVRGVNTEAFF
TGTGCCAGCAGCTTAGTGCGGGGGGTGAACACTGAAGCTTTCTTT
>-|TRBV11-2|17|-|TRBJ2-1
CASSLGPFSAGGNEQFF
TGTGCCAGCAGCTTAGGACCCTTTTCGGCTGGAGGCAATGAGCAGTTCTTC
>-|TRBV19|15|-|TRBJ1-5
CASSMSTGWVNSQHF
TGTGCCAGTAGTATGTCAACAGGGTGGGTCAATTCCCAGCATTTT